The 5 T cell receptor beta chains reported below all come from one sample, sequenced in a study of breast tumors, draining lymph nodes, adjacent tissues. TCRdb re-derived calls from the multiplex PCR reads in MiXCR, one entry per CDR3 protein. The top ten hold roughly 3.5% of the sample, which has approximately 230,000 distinct CDR3 sequences, less than 45% seen once. Breast cancer patients provided tissue from their axillary draining lymph nodes. What was sequenced was axillary lymph node tissue. The receptors originated from a female donor with breast cancer. Some clones in this sample may be carry-over from other donors' samples.

This clonotype came up many times. The chain joins TRBV6-5 to TRBJ2-3, with 9 positions matching TRBD2. The ends lost 7 bases at V and 2 bases at J; junction bases unmatched: 4. Germline loops: CDR1 MNHEY, CDR2 SVGAGI. The CDR3 loop spans 14 amino acids. The CDR3 DNA reads as TGTGCCAGCACCCCGGGACTAGCCACAGATACGCAGTATTTT. This sequence encodes CASTPGLATDTQYF.

This chain connects TRBV5-4 to TRBJ1-3; TRBD1 is a possible D gene (5 bases). The CDR3 runs 13 residues. Trimming removed 4 bases from V and 6 bases from J, with 11 bases in between. Germline V CDR1 and CDR2: SGHNT, YYREEE (reference sequence). CDR3 sequence: CASSRGGTNTIYF. CDR3 bases: TGTGCCAGCAGCCGCGGAGGGACAAACACCATATATTTT.

This clonotype was observed many times. The gene calls are TRBV6-6 and TRBJ2-7, with 7 positions matching TRBD1. The CDR3 runs to 13 residues. Germline V gene lookup returns CDR1 MNHNY and CDR2 SVGAGI (reference sequence). Trimming took 2 bases from V and 4 from J; bases not matched to a gene: 2. Here the CDR3 reads CASSYQGEYEQYF. The CDR3 DNA sequence: TGTGCCAGCAGTTACCAGGGGGAATACGAGCAGTACTTC.

This clonotype came up many times. The V and J genes are TRBV30 and TRBJ2-1; 12 nucleotides align to TRBD2. CDR1 is GTSNPN, CDR2 SVGIG, per germline (reference sequence). The CDR3 covers 15 residues. The V gene end was trimmed by 6 bases and the J gene end by 4 bases; junction bases not matched to a gene: 7. The CDR3 loop is CACPRTSGTYNEQFF. The CDR3 nucleotides read TGTGCCTGCCCTAGGACTAGCGGGACTTACAATGAGCAGTTCTTC.

The CDR3 DNA reads TGTGCCAGCAGTACTACTAGCCCCGACCATAATTCACCCCTCCACTTT. Translating it yields CASSTTSPDHNSPLHF. The rearrangement links TRBV2 to TRBJ1-6, with D hard to call. The CDR3 consists of 16 residues. Germline lookup yields CDR1 SNHLY and CDR2 FYNNEI. Trimming shortened V by 5 bases and J by 5 bases, and 16 bases separated the two germline ends. The full variable domain, its missing parts supplied by reference TRBV2 and TRBJ1-6, is EPEVTQTPSHQVTQMGQEVILRCVPISNHLYFYWYRQILGQKVEFLVSFYNNEISEKSEIFDDQFSVERPDGSNFTLKIRSTKLEDSAMYFCASSTTSPDHNSPLHFGNGTRLTVT.